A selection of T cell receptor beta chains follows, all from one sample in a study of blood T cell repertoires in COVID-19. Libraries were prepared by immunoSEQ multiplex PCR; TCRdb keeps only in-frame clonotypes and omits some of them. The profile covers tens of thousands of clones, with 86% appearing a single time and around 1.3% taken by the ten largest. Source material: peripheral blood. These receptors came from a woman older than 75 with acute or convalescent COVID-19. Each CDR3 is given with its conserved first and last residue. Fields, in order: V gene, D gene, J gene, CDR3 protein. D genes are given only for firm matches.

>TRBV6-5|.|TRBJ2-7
CASRFGGSSYEQYF
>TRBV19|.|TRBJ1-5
CASSSQGIQPQHF
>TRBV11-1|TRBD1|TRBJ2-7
CASSLAWDRDGYEQYF
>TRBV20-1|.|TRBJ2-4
CSASEVWRAKNIQYF
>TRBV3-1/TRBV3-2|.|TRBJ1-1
CASSQDTNREPFAEAFF
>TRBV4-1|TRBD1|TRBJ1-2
CASSQARDREGYTF
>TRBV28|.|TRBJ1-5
CASSPQGQPQHF
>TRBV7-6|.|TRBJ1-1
CASSRRTEAFF
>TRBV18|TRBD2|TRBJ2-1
CASSPGSERGSGYGEQFF
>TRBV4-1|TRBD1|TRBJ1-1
CASSEGTGGMVNTEAFF
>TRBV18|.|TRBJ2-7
CASSPNREAYEQYF
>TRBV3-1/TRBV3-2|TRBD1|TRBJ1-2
CASSTRDRGFYGYTF
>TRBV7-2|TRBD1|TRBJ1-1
CASRPRTGANTEAFF
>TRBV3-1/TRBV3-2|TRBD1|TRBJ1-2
CASSQWDRRYGYTF
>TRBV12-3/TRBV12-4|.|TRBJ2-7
CASSFLSSYEQYF
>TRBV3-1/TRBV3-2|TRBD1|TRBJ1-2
CASSQGLADRGWGYTF
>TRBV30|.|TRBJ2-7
CAFSTTGYEQYF
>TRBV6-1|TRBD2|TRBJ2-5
CASSEGTSLETQYF
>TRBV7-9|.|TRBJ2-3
CASRAPLRTDTQYF
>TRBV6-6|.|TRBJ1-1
CASRDKNLNTEAFF
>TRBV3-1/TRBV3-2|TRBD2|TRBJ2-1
CASSQDQASGRRSYNEQFF
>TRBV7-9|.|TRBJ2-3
CASRTGGLTGRGTDTQYF
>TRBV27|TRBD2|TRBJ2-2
CASRGGLAGVSGELFF
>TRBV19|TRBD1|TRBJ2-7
CASRPGTGGQYEQYF
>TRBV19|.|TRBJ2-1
CASSILGVSYNEQFF
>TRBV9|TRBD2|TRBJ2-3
CASSVTSGRADTQYF
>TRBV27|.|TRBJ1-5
CAGGDWRDQPQHF
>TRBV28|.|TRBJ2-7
CASSPLGGRSYEQYF
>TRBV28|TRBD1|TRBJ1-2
CASTEHTRGRGGYTF
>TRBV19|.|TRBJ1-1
CASSSLPGRNTEAFF
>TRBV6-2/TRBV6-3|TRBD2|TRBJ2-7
CASSYGLAGVAEQYF
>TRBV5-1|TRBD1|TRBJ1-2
CASSPGQGTNGYTF
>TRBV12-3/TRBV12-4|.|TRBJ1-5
CASSFHPNQPQHF
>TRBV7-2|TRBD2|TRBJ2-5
CASSPQRGQETQYF
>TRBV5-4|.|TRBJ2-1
CASSLNTGPNEQFF
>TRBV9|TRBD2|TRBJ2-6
CASSVGLAGAGANVLTF
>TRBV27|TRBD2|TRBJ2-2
CASSPKPGLAPGELFF
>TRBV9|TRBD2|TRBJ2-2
CASSAGLPNTGELFF
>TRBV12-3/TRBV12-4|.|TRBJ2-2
CASSFQYTGELFF
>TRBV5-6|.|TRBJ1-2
CASSPWSRGGGGYTF
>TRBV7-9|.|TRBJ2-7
CASSTGAQGDEQYF
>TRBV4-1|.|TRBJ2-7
CASSQDAGGYEQYF
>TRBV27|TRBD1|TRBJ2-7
CASSPTHGQGKYF
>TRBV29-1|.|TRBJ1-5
CSVVSGGNQPQHF
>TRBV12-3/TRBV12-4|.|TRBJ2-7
CASSLGRGREQYF
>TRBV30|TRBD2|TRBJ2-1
CAWTSGSHNEQFF
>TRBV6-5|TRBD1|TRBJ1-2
CASSSQDRGLEGYTF
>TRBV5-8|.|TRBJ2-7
CASSSPEGVGTYEQYF
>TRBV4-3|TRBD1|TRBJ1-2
CASSPQRTGYGYTF
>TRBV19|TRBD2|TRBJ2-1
CASQGFSGRAAQNEQFF
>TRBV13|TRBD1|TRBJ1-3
CASSIMKQGSQGNTIYF
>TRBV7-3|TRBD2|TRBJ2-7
CASSQNPGLASYEQYF
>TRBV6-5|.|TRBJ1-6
CASSIGGGSLHF